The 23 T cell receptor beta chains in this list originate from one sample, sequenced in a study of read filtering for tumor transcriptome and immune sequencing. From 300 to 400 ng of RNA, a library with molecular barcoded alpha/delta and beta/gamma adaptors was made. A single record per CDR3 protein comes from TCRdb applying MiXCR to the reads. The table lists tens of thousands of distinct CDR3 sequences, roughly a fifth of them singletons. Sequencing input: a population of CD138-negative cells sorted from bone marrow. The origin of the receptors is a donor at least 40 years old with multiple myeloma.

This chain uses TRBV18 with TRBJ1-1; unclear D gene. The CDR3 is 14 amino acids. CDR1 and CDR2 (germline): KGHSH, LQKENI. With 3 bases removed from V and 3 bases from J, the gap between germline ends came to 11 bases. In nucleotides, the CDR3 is TGTGCCAGCTCACCCCCATCGGTGGACACTGAAGCTTTCTTT. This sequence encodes CASSPPSVDTEAFF.

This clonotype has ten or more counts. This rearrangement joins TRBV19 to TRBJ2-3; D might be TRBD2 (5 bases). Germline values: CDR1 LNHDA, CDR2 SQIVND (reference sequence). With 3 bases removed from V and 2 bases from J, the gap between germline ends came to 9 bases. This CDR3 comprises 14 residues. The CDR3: CASSIRRDTDTQYF. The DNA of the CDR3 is TGTGCCAGTAGTATTCGCCGGGACACAGATACGCAGTATTTT.

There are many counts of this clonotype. The CDR3 is CASRSHRGEAYEQYF. CDR3 bases: TGTGCCAGCAGAAGTCACAGGGGGGAGGCCTACGAGCAGTACTTC. The chain couples TRBV6-6 to TRBJ2-7, with 8 bases matching TRBD1. CDR3 length equals 15 residues. With V trimmed by 6 bases and J by 2 bases, 9 bases remained unmatched. Per the germline V gene, CDR1 is MNHNY and CDR2 is SVGAGI (reference sequence).

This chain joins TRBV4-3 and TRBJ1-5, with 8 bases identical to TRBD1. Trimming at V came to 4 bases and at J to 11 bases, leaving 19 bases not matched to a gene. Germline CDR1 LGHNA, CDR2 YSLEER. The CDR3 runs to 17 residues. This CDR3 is CASSPTMTTGGIGAQHF. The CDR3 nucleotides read TGCGCCAGCAGCCCCACAATGACCACAGGGGGGATTGGGGCCCAGCATTTT.

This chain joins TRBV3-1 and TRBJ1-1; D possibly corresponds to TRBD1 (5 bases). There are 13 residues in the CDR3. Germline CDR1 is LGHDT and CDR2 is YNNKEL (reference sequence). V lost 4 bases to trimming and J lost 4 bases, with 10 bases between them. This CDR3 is CASSLQGPTEAFF. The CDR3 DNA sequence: TGTGCCAGCAGCCTGCAGGGCCCCACTGAAGCTTTCTTT.

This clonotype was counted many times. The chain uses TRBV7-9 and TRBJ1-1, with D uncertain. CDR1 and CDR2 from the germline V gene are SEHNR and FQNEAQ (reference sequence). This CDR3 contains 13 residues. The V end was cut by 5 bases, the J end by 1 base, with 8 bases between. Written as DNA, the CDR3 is TGTGCCAGCAGCCAACACACGAACACTGAAGCTTTCTTT. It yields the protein CASSQHTNTEAFF.

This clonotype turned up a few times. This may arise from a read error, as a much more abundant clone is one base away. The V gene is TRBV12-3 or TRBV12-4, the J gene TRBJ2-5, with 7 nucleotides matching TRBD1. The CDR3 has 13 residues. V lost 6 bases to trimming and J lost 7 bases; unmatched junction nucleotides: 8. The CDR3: CASSPDREGTQYF. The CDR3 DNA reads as TGTGCCAGCAGCCCCGACAGGGAAGGGACCCAGTACTTC.

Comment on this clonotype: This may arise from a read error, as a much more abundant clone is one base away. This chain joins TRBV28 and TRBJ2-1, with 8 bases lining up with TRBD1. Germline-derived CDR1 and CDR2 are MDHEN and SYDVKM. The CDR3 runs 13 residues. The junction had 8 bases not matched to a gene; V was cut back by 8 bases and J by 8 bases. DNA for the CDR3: TGTGCCAGCCGACAGGGGTCTGTCGATGAGCAGTTCTTC. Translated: CASRQGSVDEQFF.

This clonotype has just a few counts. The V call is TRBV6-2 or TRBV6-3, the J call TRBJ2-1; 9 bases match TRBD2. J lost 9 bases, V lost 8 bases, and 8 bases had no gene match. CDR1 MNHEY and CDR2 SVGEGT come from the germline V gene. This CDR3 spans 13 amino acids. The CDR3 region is CASEGGRGSEQFF. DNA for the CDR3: TGTGCCAGCGAGGGCGGGAGGGGGAGTGAGCAGTTCTTC.

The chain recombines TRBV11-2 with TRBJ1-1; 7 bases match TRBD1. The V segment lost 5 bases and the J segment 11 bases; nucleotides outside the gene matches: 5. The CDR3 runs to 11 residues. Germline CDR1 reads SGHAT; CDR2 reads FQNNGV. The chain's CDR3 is CASSSRGMAFF. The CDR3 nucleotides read TGTGCCAGCAGCAGCAGGGGGATGGCTTTCTTT.

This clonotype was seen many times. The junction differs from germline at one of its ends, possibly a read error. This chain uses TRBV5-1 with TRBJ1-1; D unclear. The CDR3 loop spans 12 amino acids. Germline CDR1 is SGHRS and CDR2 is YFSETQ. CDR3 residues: CASSLRNTEAFF. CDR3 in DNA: TGTGCCAGCAGCCTGAGAAACACTGAAGCTTTCTTT.

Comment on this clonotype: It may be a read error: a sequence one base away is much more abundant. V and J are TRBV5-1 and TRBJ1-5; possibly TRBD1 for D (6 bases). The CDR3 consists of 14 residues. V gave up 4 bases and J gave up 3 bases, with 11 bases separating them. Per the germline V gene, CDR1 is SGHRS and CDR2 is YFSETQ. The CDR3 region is CASSPGTSNQPQHF. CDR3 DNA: TGCGCCAGCAGCCCCGGGACATCCAATCAGCCCCAGCATTTT.

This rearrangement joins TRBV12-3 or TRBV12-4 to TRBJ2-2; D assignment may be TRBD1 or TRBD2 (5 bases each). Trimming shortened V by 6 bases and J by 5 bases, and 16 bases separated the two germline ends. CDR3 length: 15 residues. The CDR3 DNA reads TGTGCCAGCAGGGGAAAGGGGCGCGGGACCGGGGAGCTGTTTTTT. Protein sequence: CASRGKGRGTGELFF.

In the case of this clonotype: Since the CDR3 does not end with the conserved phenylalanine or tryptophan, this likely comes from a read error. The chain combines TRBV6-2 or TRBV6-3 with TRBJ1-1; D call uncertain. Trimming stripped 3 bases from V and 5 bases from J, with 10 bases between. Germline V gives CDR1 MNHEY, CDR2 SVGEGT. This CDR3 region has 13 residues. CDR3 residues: CASSYDGLTEAFL. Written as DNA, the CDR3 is TGTGCCAGCAGTTATGACGGACTTACTGAAGCTTTCTTA.

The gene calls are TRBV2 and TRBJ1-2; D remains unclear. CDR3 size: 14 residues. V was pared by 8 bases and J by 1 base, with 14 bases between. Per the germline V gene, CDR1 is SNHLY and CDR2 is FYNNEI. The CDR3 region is CASARDRVNYGYTF. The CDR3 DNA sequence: TGTGCCAGCGCGAGGGATCGAGTTAACTATGGCTACACCTTC.

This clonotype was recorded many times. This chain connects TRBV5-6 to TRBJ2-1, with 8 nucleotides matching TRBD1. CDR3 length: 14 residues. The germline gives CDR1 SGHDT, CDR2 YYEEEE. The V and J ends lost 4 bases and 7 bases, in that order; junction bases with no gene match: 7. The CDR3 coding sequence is TGTGCCAGCAGCCGGACAGGGCCGGAGAATGAGCAGTTCTTC. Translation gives CASSRTGPENEQFF.

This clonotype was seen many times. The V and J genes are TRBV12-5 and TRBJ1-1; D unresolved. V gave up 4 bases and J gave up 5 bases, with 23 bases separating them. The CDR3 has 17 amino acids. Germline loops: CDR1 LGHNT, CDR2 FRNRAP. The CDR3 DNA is TGTGCTAGTGGTTCCCACTCTCCAGGAAGGGAGGGAACTGAAGCTTTCTTT. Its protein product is CASGSHSPGREGTEAFF.

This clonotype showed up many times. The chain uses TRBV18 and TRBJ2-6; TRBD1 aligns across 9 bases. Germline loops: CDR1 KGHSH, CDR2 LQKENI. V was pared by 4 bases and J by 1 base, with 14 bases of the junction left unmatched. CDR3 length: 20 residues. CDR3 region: CASSLPRWDRVSSGANVLTF. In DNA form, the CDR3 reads TGTGCCAGCTCACTCCCACGCTGGGACAGGGTTTCGTCTGGGGCCAACGTCCTGACTTTC.

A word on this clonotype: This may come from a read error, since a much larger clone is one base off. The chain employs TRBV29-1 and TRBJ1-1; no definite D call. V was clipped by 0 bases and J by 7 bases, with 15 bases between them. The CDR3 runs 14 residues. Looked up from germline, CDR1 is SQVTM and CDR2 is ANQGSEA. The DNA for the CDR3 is TGCAGCGTTGAAGAGTACGTGGAGGCTGGTGAAGCTTTCTTT. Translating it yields CSVEEYVEAGEAFF.

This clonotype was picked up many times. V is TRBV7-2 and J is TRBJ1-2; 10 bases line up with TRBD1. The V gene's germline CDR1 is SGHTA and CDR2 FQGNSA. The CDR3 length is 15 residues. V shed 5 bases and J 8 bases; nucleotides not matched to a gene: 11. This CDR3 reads CASSPRRDRGHGYTF. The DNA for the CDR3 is TGTGCCAGCAGCCCGAGGAGAGACAGGGGGCACGGCTACACCTTC. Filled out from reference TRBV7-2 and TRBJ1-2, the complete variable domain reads GAGVSQSPSNKVTEKGKDVELRCDPISGHTALYWYRQSLGQGLEFLIYFQGNSAPDKSGLPSDRFSAERTGGSVSTLTIQRTQQEDSAVYLCASSPRRDRGHGYTFGSGTRLTVV.

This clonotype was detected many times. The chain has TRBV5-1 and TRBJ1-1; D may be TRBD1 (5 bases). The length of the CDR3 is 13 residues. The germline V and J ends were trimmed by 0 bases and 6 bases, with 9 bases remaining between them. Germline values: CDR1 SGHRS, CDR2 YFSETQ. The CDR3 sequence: CASSLVGGAEAFF. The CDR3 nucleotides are TGCGCCAGCAGCTTGGTGGGGGGGGCTGAAGCTTTCTTT.

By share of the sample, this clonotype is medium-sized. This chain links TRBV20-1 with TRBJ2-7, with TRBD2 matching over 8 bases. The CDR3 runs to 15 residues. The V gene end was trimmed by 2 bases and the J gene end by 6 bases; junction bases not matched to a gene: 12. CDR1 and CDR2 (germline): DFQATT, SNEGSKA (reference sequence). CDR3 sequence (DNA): TGCAGTGCTAGACACTCCGGGACTAGGAGTCCCGAGCAGTACTTC. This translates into CSARHSGTRSPEQYF.

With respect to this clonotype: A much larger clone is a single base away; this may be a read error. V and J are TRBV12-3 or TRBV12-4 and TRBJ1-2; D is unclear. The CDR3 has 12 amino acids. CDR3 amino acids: CAISLDSHGYTF. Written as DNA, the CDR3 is TGTGCCATCAGTTTAGACTCCCATGGCTACACCTTC.